Listed below are T cell receptor beta chains from one sample, sequenced in a study of blood T cell repertoires in COVID-19. This table comes from immunoSEQ multiplex PCR, and its TCRdb copy is limited to in-frame clones, with some not included. This table has approximately 30,000 clones, more than 80% appearing once. The sequenced sample was peripheral blood. The origin of the receptors is a human donor in a cohort sampled during active COVID-19. Each CDR3 is given with its conserved first and last residue. A D gene is named only where the DNA matches it firmly. A row's size may be missing; if present it is once, few, many or a size class.

>NA|TRBJ1-2|TRBV5-1|NA
TGCGCCAGCAGCCCAGACAGTAACTATGGCTACACCTTC
CASSPDSNYGYTF
>NA|TRBJ1-5|TRBV2|NA
TGTGCCAGCAGTGCGGGTCAGGGTAATCAGCCCCAGCATTTT
CASSAGQGNQPQHF
>NA|TRBJ1-4|TRBV10-2|NA
TGCGCCAGCAGTTGGACACGCAGTGAAAAACTGTTTTTT
CASSWTRSEKLFF
>NA|TRBJ2-5|TRBV19|NA
TGTGCCAGTAGCCGTAGTCGGGAGACCCAGTACTTC
CASSRSRETQYF
>NA|TRBJ1-2|TRBV7-2|NA
TGTGCCAGCAGCTTAAGCCGACACGTTGAGTACTATGGCTACACCTTC
CASSLSRHVEYYGYTF
>NA|TRBJ1-3|TRBV6-5|NA
TGTGCCAGCAGTACGACAGCTTCGACTGGAAACACCATATATTTT
CASSTTASTGNTIYF
>NA|TRBJ2-5|TRBV6-5|NA
TGTGCCAGCAGTCTTCGAGAGACCCAGTACTTC
CASSLRETQYF
>TRBD2|TRBJ2-3|TRBV2|NA
TGTGCCAGCAGATCCGGGACTAGCGGGGGGGCTTATTATTTT
CASRSGTSGGAYYF
>NA|TRBJ1-1|TRBV5-1|NA
TGCGCCAGCAGCCTCGGGCAGGGTTTCAGCGCTGAAGCTTTCTTT
CASSLGQGFSAEAFF
>TRBD1|TRBJ1-6|TRBV29-1|NA
TGCAGCGTTGGGACAGGGGCTCATTCACCCCTCCACTTT
CSVGTGAHSPLHF
>NA|TRBJ1-2|TRBV3-1/TRBV3-2|NA
TGTGCCAGCAGGGGGCCCTCCTATGGCTACACCTTC
CASRGPSYGYTF
>NA|TRBJ2-7|TRBV19|NA
TGTGCCAGTAGTTCAGCCCGGACAACCTACGAGCAGTACTTC
CASSSARTTYEQYF
>TRBD1|TRBJ2-5|TRBV11-1|NA
TGTGCCAGCAGCCGGGACAGAATGGGTGGAGAGACCCAGTACTTC
CASSRDRMGGETQYF
>TRBD1|TRBJ2-7|TRBV18|NA
TGTGCCAGCTCACCCCGGACAGGGGTTCCCGAGCAGTACTTC
CASSPRTGVPEQYF
>NA|TRBJ2-3|TRBV5-1|once
TGCGCCAGCAGCGCAGGGGCTCTGGAGGCCACAGATACGCAGTATTTT
CASSAGALEATDTQYF
>NA|TRBJ1-3|TRBV5-1|NA
TGCGCCAGCAGCTTGGCGGGTTCTGGAAACACCATATATTTT
CASSLAGSGNTIYF
>NA|TRBJ2-6|TRBV9|NA
TGTGCCAGCAGCACCCGAGCTGGGGCCAACGTCCTGACTTTC
CASSTRAGANVLTF
>TRBD1|TRBJ1-2|TRBV19|NA
TGTGCCAGTAGTCCCCGGGACAGGAGGGATGGCTACACCTTC
CASSPRDRRDGYTF
>NA|TRBJ1-4|TRBV5-1|NA
TGCGCCAGCAGCTTGGCCACGGGATTGGAAAAACTGTTTTTT
CASSLATGLEKLFF
>NA|TRBJ1-1|TRBV5-5|NA
TGTGCCAGCAGCTTCGGGTTGACTGAAGCTTTCTTT
CASSFGLTEAFF
>TRBD2|TRBJ2-3|TRBV19|NA
TGTGCCAGCTCAGGCGGGGGGGGAGATACGCAGTATTTT
CASSGGGGDTQYF
>NA|TRBJ2-5|TRBV29-1|NA
TGCAGCGTTGAAAAGGGTGTCTCCCTGATTGAGGGAGAGACCCAGTACTTC
CSVEKGVSLIEGETQYF
>TRBD1|TRBJ2-7|TRBV5-4|few
TGTGCCAGCAGCGCCGGGACAGCCTACGAGCAGTACTTC
CASSAGTAYEQYF
>TRBD1|TRBJ2-5|TRBV19|NA
TGTGCCAGTAGTAAAGGCGGACAGGCCCTACAAGAGACCCAGTACTTC
CASSKGGQALQETQYF
>TRBD1|TRBJ1-1|TRBV5-4|NA
TGTGCCAGCAGCGAAGGACAGGTTAGGTATAACACTGAAGCTTTCTTT
CASSEGQVRYNTEAFF
>NA|TRBJ1-3|TRBV5-8|NA
TGTGCCAGCAGCTTGGGGGGCCCCTCTGGAAACACCATATATTTT
CASSLGGPSGNTIYF
>NA|TRBJ1-1|TRBV12-3/TRBV12-4|NA
TGTGCCAGCGTACGGATCTGGAGCACTGAAGCTTTCTTT
CASVRIWSTEAFF
>NA|TRBJ1-4|TRBV5-1|NA
TGCGCCAGCAGCTTGAAAGGGGCAACTAATGAAAAACTGTTTTTT
CASSLKGATNEKLFF
>TRBD1|TRBJ1-2|TRBV4-2|NA
TGTGCCAGCAGCCAAGCCGCTCCGGGACAGGGCTACGGCTACACCTTC
CASSQAAPGQGYGYTF
>NA|TRBJ1-6|TRBV2|NA
TGTGCCAGCATACCGGGCCTACAGGAGCCACCCCTCCACTTT
CASIPGLQEPPLHF
>TRBD1|TRBJ1-2|TRBV6-5|NA
TGTGCCAGCAGTTACTCGACAGGGACAGGTTATGGCTACACCTTC
CASSYSTGTGYGYTF
>TRBD1|TRBJ2-2|TRBV7-9|NA
TGTGCCAGCAGCTCGGGACAGGGACACACCGGGGAGCTGTTTTTT
CASSSGQGHTGELFF
>NA|TRBJ2-2|TRBV3-1/TRBV3-2|NA
TGTGCCAGCAGCCAACCCGGAGTCGGCGGGGAGCTGTTTTTT
CASSQPGVGGELFF
>NA|TRBJ1-2|TRBV7-9|NA
TGTGCCAGCAGCCACGGACAGAACTATGGCTACACCTTC
CASSHGQNYGYTF
>TRBD2|TRBJ2-5|TRBV5-1|NA
TGCGCCAGCAGCTGGGGACTAGCGGGTCAGCCGACCCAGTACTTC
CASSWGLAGQPTQYF
>TRBD1|TRBJ1-2|TRBV6-6|once
TGTGCCAGCAGAAAAACAGGGGTAAATGATGGCTACACCTTC
CASRKTGVNDGYTF
>NA|TRBJ2-5|TRBV19|NA
TGTGCCAGTAGCCCCCGGAGAAACCAAGAGACCCAGTACTTC
CASSPRRNQETQYF
>TRBD1|TRBJ2-1|TRBV7-9|NA
TGTGCCAGCAGCACCACAGGGGGACGCGAGCAGTTCTTC
CASSTTGGREQFF
>NA|TRBJ1-5|TRBV6-5|NA
TGTGCCAGCAGCCCGCTCCGGCAGCCCCAGCATTTT
CASSPLRQPQHF
>NA|TRBJ1-2|TRBV12-3/TRBV12-4|NA
TGTGCCAGCAGTGGCAGGTCTTGGTCTGGCTACACCTTC
CASSGRSWSGYTF
>NA|TRBJ1-2|TRBV5-1|few
TGCGCCAGCACGAAAGACAGTCTGGTCCCCCGACCACCTTATGGCTACACCTTC
CASTKDSLVPRPPYGYTF
>TRBD2|TRBJ2-5|TRBV7-9|NA
TGTGCCAGCAGCTTCGGGGCATCCCTAGCGGGGAGAAAAGAGACCCAGTACTTC
CASSFGASLAGRKETQYF
>TRBD1|TRBJ2-7|TRBV28|NA
TGTGCCAGCAGTCCCCGACAGGGGGTAGGCGAGCAGTACTTC
CASSPRQGVGEQYF
>TRBD1|TRBJ1-2|TRBV7-9|NA
TGTGCCAGCAGCCCCTCGGGACAGGGATATGGCTACACCTTC
CASSPSGQGYGYTF
>NA|TRBJ2-7|TRBV27|NA
TGTGCCAGACGGACAGTTCGGCCTTACCGCTCCTACGAGCAGTACTTC
CARRTVRPYRSYEQYF
>TRBD1|TRBJ1-2|TRBV4-2|few
TGTGCCAGCAGTCAAGCACAGGGGGCGACCTATGGCTACACCTTC
CASSQAQGATYGYTF
>TRBD1|TRBJ2-7|TRBV2|NA
TGTGCCAGCAGTGTTCCTGACAGGGGAAACTACGAGCAGTACTTC
CASSVPDRGNYEQYF
>NA|TRBJ1-2|TRBV7-3|NA
TGTGCCAGCAGCGTCAAAACAGGGTCTGGCTATGGCTACACCTTC
CASSVKTGSGYGYTF
>NA|TRBJ2-3|TRBV19|NA
TGTGCCAGTAGTCCTCTGAGGGCCCGCACAGATACGCAGTATTTT
CASSPLRARTDTQYF
>NA|TRBJ2-7|TRBV28|once
TGTGCCAGCGGACTCTACGAGCAGTACTTC
CASGLYEQYF
>NA|TRBJ2-5|TRBV2|once
TGTGCCAGCCGACAGGAGGTGGAGACCCAGTACTTC
CASRQEVETQYF
>NA|TRBJ2-3|TRBV15|NA
TGTGCCACCAGCAGCAGGGGATTCACAGATACGCAGTATTTT
CATSSRGFTDTQYF
>TRBD2|TRBJ2-2|TRBV11-1|NA
TGTGCCAGCAGCTTCGGGGGGGGAACCGGGGAGCTGTTTTTT
CASSFGGGTGELFF
>NA|TRBJ2-3|TRBV5-1|NA
TGCGCCAGCAGCTTGTTAGGGGCGACAGATACGCAGTATTTT
CASSLLGATDTQYF
>TRBD1|TRBJ1-2|TRBV5-1|NA
TGCGCCAGCAGCCAACTAACAGGGGTATCTGGCTACACCTTC
CASSQLTGVSGYTF
>NA|TRBJ2-1|TRBV7-8|NA
TGTGCCAGCAGCCTCCGGGTCCCCAATGAGCAGTTCTTC
CASSLRVPNEQFF
>TRBD2|TRBJ2-7|TRBV2|few
TGTGCCAGCAGAGGTGGTTTAGCGGGGAACGAGCAGTACTTC
CASRGGLAGNEQYF
>NA|TRBJ1-6|TRBV3-1/TRBV3-2|once
TGTGCCAGCAGCCATCGACAGGAACCTGTTTCACCCCTCCACTTT
CASSHRQEPVSPLHF